This is a list of T cell receptor beta chains from one sample in a study of regulatory and conventional T cells in RAG deficiency. Method: immunoSEQ multiplex PCR; TCRdb's copy keeps in-frame clones and lacks some. The sample records roughly 32,000 clones, around 96% being singletons. This sample also belongs to another study, concerning regulatory T cells.

Material: CD25- CD4+ T cells sorted from blood. Receptors originate from a human donor in good health. The CDR3 runs from the conserved cysteine through the conserved F or W. Not every row has a clone size; where given, it reads once, few, many or a size class.

size	J	V	CDR3
once	TRBJ2-1	TRBV5-1	CASSLVSSYNEQFF
-	TRBJ1-1	TRBV25-1	CASSDVLTEAFF
-	TRBJ2-6	TRBV5-1	CASSLGTSSPGANVLTF
-	TRBJ1-2	TRBV9	CASSAVGGPLYGYTF
once	TRBJ2-5	TRBV15	CATSTGAQGAETQYF
-	TRBJ2-7	TRBV5-4	CASSLVALSYEQYF
-	TRBJ2-1	TRBV7-9	CASSRGAGTTHEQFF
-	TRBJ1-5	TRBV18	CASSPTGNADQPQHF
-	TRBJ1-5	TRBV5-8	CASSSDRVGNQPQHF
-	TRBJ2-1	TRBV7-6	CASSPSGLAANEQFF
-	TRBJ2-7	TRBV7-6	CASSLAGTGDSYEQYF
-	TRBJ1-2	TRBV28	CASSDRVLGYTF
-	TRBJ2-1	TRBV4-3	CASLRSGQGQFF
-	TRBJ2-7	TRBV18	CASSPLVMTGGVYEQYF
-	TRBJ1-2	TRBV19	CASSNRQGHGYTF
-	TRBJ2-1	TRBV7-6	CASSSGGGGTPTFYNEQFF
few	TRBJ1-5	TRBV2	CASSGLGTGNQPQHF
-	TRBJ2-7	TRBV7-9	CASSPSYEQYF
once	TRBJ2-1	TRBV6-5	CASSSWTSGSSNEQFF
-	TRBJ2-3	TRBV30	CAYSGGTLTDTQYF
once	TRBJ2-3	TRBV5-1	CASSPTSGGTTDTQYF
-	TRBJ1-2	TRBV5-4	CASRATGNNGYTF
-	TRBJ1-1	TRBV4-2	CASSRAGAMNTEAFF
-	TRBJ2-5	TRBV2	CASRAGETRQETQYF
-	TRBJ2-7	TRBV6-1	CASSVDIASYEQYF
-	TRBJ2-7	TRBV7-9	CASSLGEGILSYEQYF
-	TRBJ2-7	TRBV7-9	CASSFVSTHPYEQYF
-	TRBJ1-6	TRBV6-1	CASLQVAAIGSPLHF
-	TRBJ1-1	TRBV19	CASRRQGGHTEAFF